What follows describes a single TCR beta chain. Antigen: not known. TCRdb re-called the 5' RACE reads through MiXCR, storing one row per CDR3 protein. The data contain around 250,000 distinct CDR3 sequences, 15% to 20% of them seen just once; the ten biggest clones take up more than 25%. Germline V gene lookup returns CDR1 SQVTM and CDR2 ANQGSEA. The CDR3 loop spans 12 amino acids. Trimming removed 8 bases from V and 4 bases from J, with 14 bases in between. The data belong to a study of CD8 T cells in ankylosing spondylitis. Overall study findings and caveats: Matched ankylosing spondylitis synovial fluid reportedly showed significant enrichment of disease-linked clones.

This sequence was found in a male donor with ankylosing spondylitis or in good health (not recorded which). The chain is built from TRBV29-1 and TRBJ2-5; D not resolved. The sample comprised blood, either unsorted or a sorted T cell fraction (not recorded which). CDR3 amino acids: CSFGLNGETQYF. The CDR3 DNA is TGCAGCTTCGGCCTAAATGGAGAGACCCAGTACTTC.